This TCR beta chain was captured in a study of T cells in Graves' hyperthyroidism and ophthalmopathy. Study at large: Peripheral blood collection took place at initial diagnosis, before any treatment.

There were TCR beta CDR3 regions amplified from RNA transcripts. The HTBI set primed first-round TCR CDR3 RT-PCR. From the multiplex PCR reads, TCRdb called clonotypes with MiXCR, one entry per CDR3 protein. This table has around 690,000 distinct CDR3 sequences, 15% to 20% appearing once. With a duration under 2 months, the hyperthyroidism was newly diagnosed in patients aged 18 to 65. It was uncontrolled infection, other autoimmune disease, pregnancy or lactation that excluded patients. About 10 ml fresh peripheral blood yielded the PBMCs. This clonotype was seen at least ten times. This CDR3 spans 13 amino acids. V was trimmed by 2 bases and J by 3 bases, leaving 8 bases between them.

This clonotype was obtained from a man aged 45-65 years with Graves' hyperthyroidism. The V and J genes are TRBV12-3 or TRBV12-4 and TRBJ2-7, with D possibly being TRBD2 (6 bases). Material for sequencing was blood. The CDR3 bases are TGTGCCAGCAGTTTAATGGAGGGCTACGAGCAGTACTTC. Protein sequence: CASSLMEGYEQYF.